This TCR beta chain is from a study of spatial heterogeneity in lung cancer. Study results and caveats: Among blood samples, ubiquitous expanded tumor TCRs appeared more at resection than at follow-up.

Carried by each TCR cDNA molecule was a unique molecular identifier. MiXCR, run by TCRdb on the 5' RACE reads, gives a single entry per CDR3 protein. The sample lists tens of thousands of distinct CDR3 sequences, under 9% occurring once. Note on this clonotype: Its antigen remains unidentified.

With 2 bases removed from V and 7 bases from J, the gap between germline ends came to 9 bases. Looked up from germline, CDR1 is LGHNA and CDR2 is YSLEER. The CDR3 spans 13 residues. Documented time point: sample taken at primary tumor resection. Whole RNA, which was extracted from tumor, nontumor lung tissue or frozen PBMC, was sequenced without any cell sorting. A total of more than 65 untreated early-stage non-small cell lung cancer patients served as donors. This sequence was found in a male donor with early-stage non-small cell lung cancer. V gene TRBV4-3 combines with J gene TRBJ1-5, with D perhaps matching TRBD1 (5 bases). The source material was PBMCs, sampled at surgery. The CDR3 sequence: CASSQQGEQPQHF. The CDR3 nucleotides read TGCGCCAGCAGCCAACAGGGTGAACAGCCCCAGCATTTT.